Listed here are 18 T cell receptor beta chains from one sample, sequenced in a study of CD8+ T cells in alopecia areata. Reverse transcribed after extraction, RNA yielded cDNA as the sequencing template. Generated by immunoSEQ multiplex PCR, the TCRdb table keeps only in-frame clones and is missing some. The sample lists over 120,000 clones; roughly 54% were seen once. Treatment defined: oral pan-JAK inhibitor, 5-10 mg twice daily. The specimen comprised CD8+ T cells sorted from blood, sampled at week 4, from a patient treated with tofacitinib. The receptor set was obtained from a human donor with alopecia areata.

This clone was counted only a few times. The CDR3 loop reads CSVAGTGIDEQYF. CDR3 DNA: TGCAGCGTGGCCGGGACAGGTATCGACGAGCAGTACTTC. The gene calls are TRBV29-1 and TRBJ2-7; TRBD1 matches 8 bases. V gave up 6 bases and J gave up 5 bases; unmatched junction bases: 9. CDR1 is SQVTM and CDR2 is ANQGSEA in the germline V gene. The CDR3 consists of 13 residues.

CDR3 sequence reads: CAITQFEGLNTGELFF. The CDR3 nucleotides are TGTGCCATCACCCAATTCGAGGGGCTTAACACCGGGGAGCTGTTTTTT. The chain links TRBV10-3 to TRBJ2-2, with D perhaps assigned TRBD1 or TRBD2 (5 bases each). Trimming took 7 bases from V and 2 from J, leaving 17 bases between them. This CDR3 has 16 residues. CDR1 ENHRY and CDR2 SYGVKD come from the germline V gene.

In this sample, this clone turned up a few times. The sample has other DNA sequences that encode this CDR3 too. The CDR3, as DNA: TGCAGCGTTGGACAGGACTACGAGCAGTACTTC. Translated, it gives CSVGQDYEQYF. This chain joins TRBV29-1 and TRBJ2-7, with D perhaps matching TRBD1 (6 bases). Germline CDR1 and CDR2: SQVTM and ANQGSEA. CDR3 size: 11 residues. V gave up 4 bases and J gave up 3 bases, with 7 bases separating them.

The rearrangement uses TRBV13 and TRBJ2-7; maybe TRBD2 (5 bases). This CDR3 is 15 amino acids long. Trimming removed 10 bases from V and 6 bases from J, with 25 bases in between. CDR1 and CDR2 (germline): PRHDT, FYEKMQ (reference sequence). CDR3 sequence reads: CATLNSGINPLEQYF. In DNA form, the CDR3 reads TGTGCCACCTTAAATTCCGGGATCAACCCTCTCGAGCAGTACTTC.

The V and J genes are TRBV6-5 and TRBJ2-5; the D call may be TRBD1 or TRBD2 (6 bases each). The CDR3 has 16 amino acids. From germline, CDR1 is MNHEY and CDR2 SVGAGI. With 0 bases removed from V and 4 bases from J, the gap between germline ends came to 15 bases. The DNA for the CDR3 is TGTGCCAGCAGTTACTCGAGGGGGGCGGCTTCAGAGACCCAGTACTTC. Its protein product is CASSYSRGAASETQYF.

A few counts support this clone. This chain connects TRBV7-8 to TRBJ2-1; TRBD2 matches at 9 bases. Germline assignment: CDR1 SGHVS and CDR2 FQNEAQ. This CDR3 contains 15 residues. After removal of 3 bases from V and 5 bases from J, the junction contained 5 bases not matched to a gene. CDR3 sequence reads: CASSLELAGHNEQFF. Written as DNA, the CDR3 is TGTGCCAGCAGCTTGGAACTAGCGGGCCACAATGAGCAGTTCTTC.

This clone was detected only a few times. The chain uses TRBV6-1 and TRBJ2-7, with D hard to call. Trimming pared 4 bases from V and 3 bases from J, leaving 4 bases between. The germline CDR1 and CDR2 sequences are MNHNS and SASEGT. This CDR3 comprises 11 residues. As DNA, the CDR3 is TGTGCCAGCAGTGGGGGCTACGAGCAGTACTTC. Its protein product is CASSGGYEQYF.

This clone was recorded only once. The genes are TRBV27 and TRBJ2-5; 9 positions agree with TRBD1. Germline V CDR1 and CDR2: MNHEY, SMNVEV (reference sequence). After removal of 1 base from V and 5 bases from J, the junction contained 2 bases not matched to a gene. The CDR3 extends over 14 amino acids. The CDR3 is CASSLWTGAETQYF. The CDR3 coding sequence is TGTGCCAGCAGTTTATGGACAGGGGCCGAGACCCAGTACTTC.

This chain links TRBV4-2 with TRBJ1-1; no definite D call. This CDR3 is 13 amino acids long. With 1 base removed from V and 4 bases from J, the gap between germline ends came to 7 bases. Germline values: CDR1 LGHNA, CDR2 YNFKEQ. DNA for the CDR3: TGTGCCAGCAGCCAAGCAGAAGGCACTGAAGCTTTCTTT. Protein sequence: CASSQAEGTEAFF.

This clone appeared a few times. The genes are TRBV12-5 and TRBJ1-2; no reliable D call. This CDR3 spans 11 amino acids. Between the trimmed V and J ends, which lost 7 bases and 6 bases, there was a span of 9 bases. Per germline, CDR1 LGHNT and CDR2 FRNRAP. CDR3 in amino acids: CASAWTDGYTF. CDR3 coding DNA: TGTGCTAGTGCCTGGACGGATGGCTACACCTTC. The full variable domain, with the rest looked up from reference TRBV12-5 and TRBJ1-2, is DARVTQTPRHKVTEMGQEVTMRCQPILGHNTVFWYRQTMMQGLELLAYFRNRAPLDDSGMPKDRFSAEMPDATLATLKIQPSEPRDSAVYFCASAWTDGYTFGSGTRLTVV.

This clone was counted a few times. V and J are TRBV11-2 and TRBJ2-5; 7 bases map to TRBD2. This CDR3 region has 14 residues. Per germline, CDR1 SGHAT and CDR2 FQNNGV. Germline trimming cut 4 bases from V and 2 bases from J; bases unmatched to any gene: 4. The CDR3 bases are TGTGCCAGCAGCTCCCGGGGAGGGCAAGAGACCCAGTACTTC. It encodes CASSSRGGQETQYF.

The chain is built from TRBV7-8 and TRBJ2-7; 7 bases match TRBD1. J was trimmed by 3 bases and V by 6 bases; bases with no gene match: 5. Germline V gives CDR1 SGHVS, CDR2 FQNEAQ. This CDR3 has 13 amino acids. The chain's CDR3 is CASREWDSYEQYF. As DNA, the CDR3 is TGTGCCAGCAGGGAGTGGGACAGCTACGAGCAGTACTTC.

The J gene is TRBJ1-1, the V gene TRBV5-6; D is uncertain. This CDR3 spans 12 amino acids. V lost 3 bases to trimming and J lost 7 bases, with 10 bases between them. Per the germline V gene, CDR1 is SGHDT and CDR2 is YYEEEE. CDR3 nucleotides: TGTGCCAGCAGCTGGGGAGGAGGTGAAGCTTTCTTT. This translates into CASSWGGGEAFF.

The chain employs TRBV10-3 and TRBJ2-2; D is undetermined. V was cut by 2 bases and J by 3 bases, with 7 bases left in between. This CDR3 contains 14 residues. From germline, CDR1 is ENHRY and CDR2 SYGVKD. CDR3 loop: CAISETEYTGELFF. CDR3 nucleotide sequence: TGTGCCATCAGTGAGACCGAATACACCGGGGAGCTGTTTTTT.

J is TRBJ2-7 and V is TRBV19; TRBD1 matches 10 bases. CDR3 size: 14 residues. Germline assignment: CDR1 LNHDA and CDR2 SQIVND (reference sequence). Trimming cost V 8 bases and J 3 bases; bases outside gene matches: 7. CDR3 in DNA: TGTGCCAGTCGCCCCCGGGACAGGGGCTACGAGCAGTACTTC. Translating it yields CASRPRDRGYEQYF.

CDR3 bases: TGTGCCAGCCCCAGTGGGAACACTGAAGCTTTCTTT. It specifies CASPSGNTEAFF. The chain is built from TRBV7-9 and TRBJ1-1, with D unclear. The germline CDR1 and CDR2 sequences are SEHNR and FQNEAQ (reference sequence). V was cut by 8 bases and J by 1 base, with 8 bases left in between. CDR3 length equals 12 residues. The entire variable domain, with the rest obtained from reference TRBV7-9 and TRBJ1-1, is as follows: DTGVSQNPRHKITKRGQNVTFRCDPISEHNRLYWYRQTLGQGPEFLTYFQNEAQLEKSRLLSDRFSAERPKGSFSTLEIQRTEQGDSAMYLCASPSGNTEAFFGQGTRLTVV.

This clone was seen a few times. The V gene is TRBV30, the J gene TRBJ2-3, with D maybe TRBD1 (5 bases). This CDR3 region has 15 residues. V was shortened by 4 bases and J by 2 bases, with 16 bases between the two germline ends. Germline values: CDR1 GTSNPN, CDR2 SVGIG (reference sequence). This CDR3 reads CAWTQGAPYTDTQYF. The CDR3 coding sequence is TGTGCCTGGACCCAAGGGGCTCCTTACACAGATACGCAGTATTTT.

V usage is TRBV30 and J usage is TRBJ1-2; no clear D gene. CDR3 length equals 8 residues. Germline values: CDR1 GTSNPN, CDR2 SVGIG (reference sequence). V lost 8 bases and J 7 bases, leaving 5 bases between the germline ends. In DNA form, the CDR3 reads TGTGCCGCCGGTGGCTACACCTTC. It translates to CAAGGYTF.